This T cell receptor (beta chain) is from a study of yellow fever vaccine responses in identical twins. General study results and limits: As reported, the vaccine T cell response of twins seemed partly convergent and partly personalized.

With respect to this clonotype: Its target is unknown.

Deletions cut 1 base from V and 7 bases from J, with 5 bases between. The CDR3 has 12 residues. CDR1 is MGHRA, CDR2 YSYEKL, per germline. A single record per CDR3 protein comes from TCRdb applying MiXCR to the RT-PCR reads. In the table there are about 2,600 distinct CDR3 sequences, 70% to 85% of which are singletons. The input for sequencing was T cells from blood (PBMCs), unsorted or a sorted subset (not recorded which), taken before or after yellow fever vaccination (not recorded which). The receptor was derived from a female donor who received the yellow fever vaccine. The genes are TRBV4-1 and TRBJ2-1; D is undetermined. The CDR3 is CASSQGMNEQFF. Here the CDR3 DNA reads TGCGCCAGCAGCCAAGGCATGAATGAGCAGTTCTTC.